The 27 T cell receptor beta chains below come from one sample, sequenced in a study of low-dose radiotherapy and immunotherapy resistance in tumors. The time point is: before trial treatment. Alpha- and beta-chain coverage of first-strand cDNA came from TRAV- and TRBV-specific primers. Amplification, which lasted about 20 PCR cycles, used a constant-region primer and V-primer adapter to amplify TCRs. TCRdb called the reads again in MiXCR, with one record for every CDR3 protein. The repertoire holds around 90,000 distinct CDR3 sequences, with approximately 17% as singletons. Sequences were derived from PBMCs, sampled before treatment. The receptors were gathered from a male donor with prostate cancer.

Many counts were recorded for this clonotype. V is TRBV2 and J is TRBJ1-1; unclear D gene. V was trimmed by 4 bases and J by 7 bases, leaving 16 bases between them. The germline V gene encodes CDR1 SNHLY and CDR2 FYNNEI. The CDR3 is made up of 14 amino acids. The CDR3 loop is CASSVKATPNEAFF. The DNA of the CDR3 is TGTGCCAGCAGTGTCAAAGCCACCCCCAATGAAGCTTTCTTT.

The chain carries TRBV7-8 and TRBJ2-1; TRBD2 matches at 13 bases. The CDR3 is made up of 15 amino acids. Trimming took 5 bases from V and 9 from J; bases not matched to a gene: 7. Germline CDR1 reads SGHVS; CDR2 reads FQNEAQ. The chain's CDR3 is CASSQLAGGPGEQFF. Here the CDR3 DNA reads TGTGCCAGCAGCCAACTAGCGGGAGGGCCAGGTGAGCAGTTCTTC.

In its sample, this clonotype was seen many times. The V and J genes are TRBV4-3 and TRBJ2-2, with 7 bases matching TRBD2. V lost 1 base to trimming and J lost 5 bases; unmatched junction nucleotides: 4. The CDR3 loop spans 15 amino acids. From germline, CDR1 is LGHNA and CDR2 YSLEER. In DNA, the CDR3 is TGCGCCAGCAGCCAAGCGGGGGAGGGAACCGGGGAGCTGTTTTTT. It is translated as CASSQAGEGTGELFF.

The chain uses TRBV9 and TRBJ1-2; D is undetermined. The V gene's germline CDR1 is SGDLS and CDR2 YYNGEE. There are 13 residues in the CDR3. V dropped 0 bases and J dropped 3 bases, with 6 bases sitting between them. The CDR3 DNA is TGTGCCAGCAGCGTAGGTGGAGACTATGGCTACACCTTC. Amino acids: CASSVGGDYGYTF.

This clonotype came up many times. This CDR3 reads CASSPTGTSQETQYF. CDR3 in DNA: TGTGCCAGCAGCCCGACAGGCACAAGCCAAGAGACCCAGTACTTC. The chain is built from TRBV7-3 and TRBJ2-5; a weak D match, TRBD1 (6 bases). Germline values: CDR1 SGHTA, CDR2 FQGTGA. The CDR3 sequence is 15 residues long. Deletions cut 5 bases from V and 1 base from J, with 14 bases between.

At least ten counts were recorded for this clonotype. The rearrangement uses TRBV7-2 and TRBJ2-3, with 8 bases lining up with TRBD2. With V trimmed by 5 bases and J by 3 bases, 7 bases remained unmatched. The germline gives CDR1 SGHTA, CDR2 FQGNSA. The CDR3 is 15 residues long. The CDR3 nucleotides read TGTGCCAGCAGCCGAGTGCAGCGGGAGACAGATACGCAGTATTTT. This translates into CASSRVQRETDTQYF.

This clonotype appeared many times. The rearrangement links TRBV5-1 to TRBJ1-1, with TRBD1 as a possible D gene (5 bases). This CDR3 region has 16 residues. Germline V gives CDR1 SGHRS, CDR2 YFSETQ. V dropped 5 bases and J dropped 1 base, with 18 bases sitting between them. CDR3 coding DNA: TGCGCCAGCAGTGATCTGAGGGCAGGGAAGAACACTGAAGCTTTCTTT. It is translated as CASSDLRAGKNTEAFF.

Concerning this clonotype: A far larger clone is a single base away, which makes a read error likely. This chain joins TRBV28 and TRBJ2-7; 13 nucleotides match TRBD2. The J segment lost 7 bases and the V segment lost 6 bases, leaving 15 bases of the junction unmatched. This CDR3 is 17 amino acids long. In germline, CDR1 is MDHEN, CDR2 SYDVKM. This chain's CDR3 is CASSTGLAGSSYNEQYF. The CDR3 DNA reads TGTGCCAGCAGCACGGGACTAGCGGGGAGCTCCTACAATGAGCAGTACTTC.

This clonotype was seen repeatedly, ten times or more. The chain is built from TRBV19 and TRBJ2-1; 13 nucleotides line up with TRBD2. The CDR3 totals 17 residues. Germline V gene data show CDR1 as LNHDA and CDR2 as SQIVND (reference sequence). With 4 bases clipped from V and 9 bases from J, the junction kept 12 bases outside the gene matches. CDR3 nucleotide sequence: TGTGCCAGTAGTAGACGCCAACTAGCGGGAGGGCGGGGTGAGCAGTTCTTC. Protein product: CASSRRQLAGGRGEQFF.

This clonotype has ten or more counts. Written as DNA, the CDR3 is TGCGCCAGCAGCCCTCGGACTAGCGGGGAAGCCGGGGAGCTGTTTTTT. Amino acid sequence: CASSPRTSGEAGELFF. The V and J genes are TRBV4-1 and TRBJ2-2; 12 bases line up with TRBD2. The CDR3 spans 16 residues. The V segment lost 4 bases and the J segment 6 bases; nucleotides outside the gene matches: 6. Looked up from germline, CDR1 is MGHRA and CDR2 is YSYEKL.

J is TRBJ2-7 and V is TRBV28, with TRBD2 identical over 9 bases. The germline V gene encodes CDR1 MDHEN and CDR2 SYDVKM. Trimming cost V 6 bases and J 1 base; bases outside gene matches: 16. This CDR3 spans 18 amino acids. The CDR3 sequence is CASSRHRLAGPPSYEQYF. The CDR3 DNA reads TGTGCCAGCAGCCGCCATCGGCTAGCGGGGCCCCCTTCCTACGAGCAGTACTTC.

This clonotype has a handful of counts. With a much larger clone just one base away, this may be a read error. The chain carries TRBV10-3 and TRBJ1-1, with 10 bases fitting TRBD1. Germline trimming cut 2 bases from V and 4 bases from J; bases unmatched to any gene: 4. The CDR3 has 15 amino acids. Germline CDR1 is ENHRY and CDR2 is SYGVKD. Here the CDR3 DNA reads TGTGCCATCAGTGAGCCGTGGGACAGGGGCACTGAAGCTTTCTTT. Its protein product is CAISEPWDRGTEAFF.

In this sample, this clonotype turned up many times. This chain joins TRBV28 and TRBJ2-1; D gene uncertain. Per germline, CDR1 MDHEN and CDR2 SYDVKM. The CDR3 covers 12 residues. Trimming pared 2 bases from V and 5 bases from J, leaving 4 bases between. CDR3 sequence (DNA): TGTGCCAGCAGTTTAGGGCACAATGAGCAGTTCTTC. Translated: CASSLGHNEQFF.

Many counts were recorded for this clonotype. CDR3 sequence reads: CASSQEGTGTDTQYF. The DNA of the CDR3 is TGCGCCAGCAGCCAAGAAGGGACAGGAACAGATACGCAGTATTTT. This sequence joins TRBV4-1 and TRBJ2-3; 8 bases map to TRBD1. V lost 0 bases to trimming and J lost 3 bases; unmatched junction nucleotides: 2. This CDR3 has 15 residues. CDR1 and CDR2 (germline): MGHRA, YSYEKL.

This clonotype was recorded a few times. This chain joins TRBV5-1 and TRBJ2-1, with TRBD2 as a possible D gene (5 bases). Germline CDR1 reads SGHRS; CDR2 reads YFSETQ. Trimming took off 4 bases at V and 1 base at J, with 12 bases between the two ends. The CDR3 has 15 amino acids. The CDR3 nucleotides read TGCGCCAGCAGCCCCGGAGGAGTTTCCTACAATGAGCAGTTCTTC. It translates to CASSPGGVSYNEQFF.

This clonotype was counted many times. The CDR3 sequence: CASSLKRETQYF. CDR3 coding DNA: TGTGCCAGCAGCTTGAAGAGGGAGACCCAGTACTTC. V usage is TRBV7-2 and J usage is TRBJ2-5; D is unresolved. V was shortened by 3 bases and J by 5 bases, with 7 bases between the two germline ends. CDR3 length: 12 amino acids. Germline CDR1 reads SGHTA; CDR2 reads FQGNSA.

This clonotype was counted ten times or more. The V and J genes are TRBV7-2 and TRBJ2-2, with TRBD2 matching over 11 bases. The ends lost 3 bases at V and 5 bases at J; junction bases unmatched: 8. This CDR3 region has 17 residues. Per the germline V gene, CDR1 is SGHTA and CDR2 is FQGNSA. CDR3 in amino acids: CASSFQGLADQTGELFF. The CDR3 DNA reads TGTGCCAGCAGCTTCCAGGGACTAGCGGATCAGACCGGGGAGCTGTTTTTT. Together with reference TRBV7-2 and TRBJ2-2, the CDR3 gives the full variable domain: GAGVSQSPSNKVTEKGKDVELRCDPISGHTALYWYRQSLGQGLEFLIYFQGNSAPDKSGLPSDRFSAERTGGSVSTLTIQRTQQEDSAVYLCASSFQGLADQTGELFFGEGSRLTVL.

At least ten counts were recorded for this clonotype. The chain combines TRBV4-1 with TRBJ1-6; D is unclear. The CDR3 covers 15 residues. Germline V gene lookup returns CDR1 MGHRA and CDR2 YSYEKL. Trimming removed 1 base from V and 10 bases from J, with 14 bases in between. The CDR3 here is CASSQGGREGSPLHF. Written as DNA, the CDR3 is TGCGCCAGCAGCCAAGGGGGTAGGGAGGGCTCACCCCTCCACTTT.

The rearrangement uses TRBV9 and TRBJ2-1; TRBD2 aligns across 12 bases. V lost 3 bases and J lost 0; bases outside the gene matches: 7. This CDR3 spans 18 amino acids. The germline V gene encodes CDR1 SGDLS and CDR2 YYNGEE. This CDR3 is CASSGGLAGPYSYNEQFF. In DNA form, the CDR3 reads TGTGCCAGCAGCGGGGGACTAGCGGGTCCGTACTCCTACAATGAGCAGTTCTTC.

This clonotype has ten or more counts. V usage is TRBV24-1 and J usage is TRBJ2-2; D possibly corresponds to TRBD2 (6 bases). From germline, CDR1 is KGHDR and CDR2 SFDVKD. CDR3 size: 14 residues. V was clipped by 5 bases and J by 0 bases, with 6 bases between them. Here the CDR3 reads CATSGGTNTGELFF. CDR3 bases: TGTGCCACCAGTGGCGGGACGAACACCGGGGAGCTGTTTTTT.

The chain recombines TRBV25-1 with TRBJ2-7; D tentatively reads TRBD1 or TRBD2 (5 bases each). V was pared by 4 bases and J by 3 bases, with 16 bases between. The CDR3 length is 15 residues. Germline V gene data show CDR1 as MGHDK and CDR2 as SYGVNS. CDR3 coding DNA: TGTGCCAGCAGTGCAAGGGGAGAAGCTCGCTACGAGCAGTACTTC. This encodes CASSARGEARYEQYF.

The sample holds many counts of this clonotype. The V and J genes are TRBV10-3 and TRBJ1-6, with D perhaps matching TRBD1 (6 bases). Germline CDR1 ENHRY, CDR2 SYGVKD. Deletions cut 6 bases from V and 10 bases from J, with 13 bases between. The CDR3 has 13 residues. The CDR3 coding sequence is TGTGCCATCAGACAGGGCCGGGAATCACCCCTCCACTTT. Translating gives CAIRQGRESPLHF.

A note on this clonotype: A far bigger clonotype differs at one base, so this is likely a read error. J is TRBJ2-7 and V is TRBV6-2 or TRBV6-3, with TRBD1 as a possible D gene (6 bases). Germline lookup yields CDR1 MNHEY and CDR2 SVGEGT. The CDR3 is 14 amino acids. The CDR3 DNA sequence: TGTGGCAGCAGTTACCGCCGGACAGTCACCGAGCAGTACTTC. Protein sequence: CGSSYRRTVTEQYF.

J is TRBJ2-1 and V is TRBV18; D is unclear. CDR3 length: 16 residues. Between the trimmed V and J ends, which lost 6 bases and 3 bases, there was a span of 18 bases. Germline-derived CDR1 and CDR2 are KGHSH and LQKENI. This CDR3 is CASSFIIGIHYNEQFF. The CDR3, as DNA: TGTGCCAGCTCCTTTATCATAGGGATACACTACAATGAGCAGTTCTTC.

There are many counts of this clonotype. The chain combines TRBV9 with TRBJ2-3, with D hard to call. The CDR3 covers 14 residues. Germline assignment: CDR1 SGDLS and CDR2 YYNGEE. The germline V and J ends were trimmed by 0 bases and 0 bases, with 5 bases remaining between them. The CDR3 loop reads CASSVEVSTDTQYF. Here the CDR3 DNA reads TGTGCCAGCAGCGTAGAGGTTAGCACAGATACGCAGTATTTT.

This clonotype was counted ten times or more. The V gene is TRBV6-5, the J gene TRBJ1-1, with 8 nucleotides matching TRBD1. This CDR3 comprises 16 residues. The germline V gene encodes CDR1 MNHEY and CDR2 SVGAGI. Trimming took 6 bases from V and 0 from J; bases not matched to a gene: 9. The DNA for the CDR3 is TGTGCCAGCAGCGACACAGGGGGGTGGATGAACACTGAAGCTTTCTTT. It is translated as CASSDTGGWMNTEAFF.

The sample holds many counts of this clonotype. The rearrangement uses TRBV11-3 and TRBJ2-6, with TRBD1 matching 8 bases. V lost 5 bases to trimming and J lost 2 bases; unmatched junction nucleotides: 2. Germline CDR1 is SGHNT and CDR2 is YENEEA. This CDR3 region has 15 residues. CDR3 DNA sequence: TGTGCCAGCAGCCGGACAGGGACTGGGGCCAACGTCCTGACTTTC. Protein product: CASSRTGTGANVLTF.